This T cell receptor beta chain is from a study of T cell changes during pregnancy in multiple sclerosis. CDR3 size: 13 residues. The V end lost 8 bases, the J end lost 6 bases, and 13 bases lay between the germline ends. The V gene's germline CDR1 is SNHLY and CDR2 FYNNEI. TCRdb's table, derived via immunoSEQ multiplex PCR, lists solely in-frame clones and lacks some. The top ten hold approximately 0.77% of the sample, which has approximately 29,000 clones, roughly nine tenths seen once. The chain carries TRBV2 and TRBJ2-2; possibly TRBD1 for D (5 bases). The sequences come from CD4+ T cells from peripheral blood mononuclear cells, collected in the second trimester of pregnancy. The receptor's source is a female donor with multiple sclerosis, enrolled in a pregnancy study. CDR3 sequence reads: CASWQGMAGELFF. CDR3 DNA sequence: TGTGCCAGCTGGCAGGGAATGGCCGGGGAGCTGTTTTTT.